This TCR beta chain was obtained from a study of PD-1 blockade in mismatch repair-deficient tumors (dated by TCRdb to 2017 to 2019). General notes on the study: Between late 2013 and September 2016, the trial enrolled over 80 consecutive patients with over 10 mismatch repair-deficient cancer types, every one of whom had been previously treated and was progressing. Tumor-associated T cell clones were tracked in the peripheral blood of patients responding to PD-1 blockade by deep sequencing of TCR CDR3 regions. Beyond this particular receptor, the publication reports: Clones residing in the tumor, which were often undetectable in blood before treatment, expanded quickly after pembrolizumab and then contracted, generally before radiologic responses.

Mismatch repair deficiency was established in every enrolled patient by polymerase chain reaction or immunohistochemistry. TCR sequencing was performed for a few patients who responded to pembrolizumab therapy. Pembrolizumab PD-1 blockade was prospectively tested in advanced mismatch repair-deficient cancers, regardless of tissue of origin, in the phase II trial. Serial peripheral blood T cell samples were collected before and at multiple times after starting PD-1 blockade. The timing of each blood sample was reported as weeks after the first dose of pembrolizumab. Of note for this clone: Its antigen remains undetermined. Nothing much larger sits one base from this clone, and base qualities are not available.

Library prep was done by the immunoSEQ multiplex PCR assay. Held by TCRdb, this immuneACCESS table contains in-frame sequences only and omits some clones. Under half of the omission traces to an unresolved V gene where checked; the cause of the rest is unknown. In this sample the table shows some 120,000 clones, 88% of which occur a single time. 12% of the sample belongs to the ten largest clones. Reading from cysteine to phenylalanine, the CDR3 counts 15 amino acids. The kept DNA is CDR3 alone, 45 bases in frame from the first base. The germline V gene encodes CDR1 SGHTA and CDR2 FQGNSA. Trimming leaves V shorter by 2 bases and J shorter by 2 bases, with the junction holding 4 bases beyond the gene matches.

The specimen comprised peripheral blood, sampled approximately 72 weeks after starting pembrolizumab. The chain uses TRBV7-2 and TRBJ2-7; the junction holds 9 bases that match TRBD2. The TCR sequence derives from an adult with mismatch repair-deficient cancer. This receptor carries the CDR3 CASSLIQRGAYEQYF. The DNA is TGTGCCAGCAGCTTAATCCAGCGGGGGGCCTACGAGCAGTACTTC.